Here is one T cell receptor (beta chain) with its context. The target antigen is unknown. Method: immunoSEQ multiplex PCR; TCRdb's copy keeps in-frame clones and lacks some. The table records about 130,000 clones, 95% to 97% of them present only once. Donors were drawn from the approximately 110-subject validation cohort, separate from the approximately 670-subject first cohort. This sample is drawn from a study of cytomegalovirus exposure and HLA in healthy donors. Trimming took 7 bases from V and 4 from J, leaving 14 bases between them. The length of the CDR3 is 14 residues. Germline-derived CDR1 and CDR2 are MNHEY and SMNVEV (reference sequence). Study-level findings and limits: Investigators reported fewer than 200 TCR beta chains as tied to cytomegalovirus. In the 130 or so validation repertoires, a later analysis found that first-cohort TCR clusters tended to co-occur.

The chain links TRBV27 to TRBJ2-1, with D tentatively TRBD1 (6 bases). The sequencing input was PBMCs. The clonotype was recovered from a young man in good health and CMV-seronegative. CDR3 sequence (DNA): TGTGCCAGCACCTGGACAGCCAGTTACAATGAGCAGTTCTTC. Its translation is CASTWTASYNEQFF.